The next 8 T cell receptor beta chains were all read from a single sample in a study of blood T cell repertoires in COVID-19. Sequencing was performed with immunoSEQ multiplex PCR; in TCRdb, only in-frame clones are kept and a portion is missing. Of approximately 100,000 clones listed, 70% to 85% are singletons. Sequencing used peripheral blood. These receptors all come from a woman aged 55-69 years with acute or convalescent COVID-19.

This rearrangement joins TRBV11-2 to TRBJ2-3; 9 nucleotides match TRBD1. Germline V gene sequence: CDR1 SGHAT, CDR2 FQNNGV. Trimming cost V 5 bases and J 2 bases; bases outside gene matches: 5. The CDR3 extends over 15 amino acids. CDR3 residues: CASSAGQGLTDTQYF. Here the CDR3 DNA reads TGTGCCAGCAGCGCAGGACAGGGGCTCACAGATACGCAGTATTTT.

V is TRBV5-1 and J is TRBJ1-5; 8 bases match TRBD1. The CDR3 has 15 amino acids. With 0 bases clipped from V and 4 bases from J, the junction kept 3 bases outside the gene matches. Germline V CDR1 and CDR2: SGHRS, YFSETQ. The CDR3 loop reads CASSLDGQGNQPQHF. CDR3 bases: TGCGCCAGCAGCTTGGACGGACAGGGAAATCAGCCCCAGCATTTT. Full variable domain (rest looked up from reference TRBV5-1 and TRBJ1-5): KAGVTQTPRYLIKTRGQQVTLSCSPISGHRSVSWYQQTPGQGLQFLFEYFSETQRNKGNFPGRFSGRQFSNSRSEMNVSTLELGDSALYLCASSLDGQGNQPQHFGDGTRLSIL.

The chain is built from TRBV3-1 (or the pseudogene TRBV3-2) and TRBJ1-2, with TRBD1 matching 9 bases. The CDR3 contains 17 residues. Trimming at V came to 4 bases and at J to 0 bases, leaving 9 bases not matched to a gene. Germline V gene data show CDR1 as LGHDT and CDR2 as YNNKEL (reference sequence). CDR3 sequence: CASSPSGQGITNYGYTF. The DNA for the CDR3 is TGTGCCAGCAGCCCCTCGGGACAGGGAATAACTAACTATGGCTACACCTTC.

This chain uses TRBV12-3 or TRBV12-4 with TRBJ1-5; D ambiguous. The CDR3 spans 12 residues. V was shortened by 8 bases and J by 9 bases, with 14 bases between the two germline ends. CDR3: CASCRGEGPQHF. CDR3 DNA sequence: TGTGCCAGCTGCCGAGGAGAAGGGCCCCAGCATTTT.

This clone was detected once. CDR3 coding DNA: TGTGCCAGCAGTGTTTCAGGGGATGTTTATGGCTACACCTTC. As protein: CASSVSGDVYGYTF. The chain is built from TRBV2 and TRBJ1-2, with D perhaps TRBD1 (6 bases). Per the germline V gene, CDR1 is SNHLY and CDR2 is FYNNEI. V was cut by 4 bases and J by 5 bases, with 14 bases left in between. The CDR3 has 14 residues.

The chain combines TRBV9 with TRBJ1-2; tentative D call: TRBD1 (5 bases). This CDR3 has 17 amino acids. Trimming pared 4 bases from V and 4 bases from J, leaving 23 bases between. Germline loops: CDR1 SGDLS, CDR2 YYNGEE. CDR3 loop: CASSPSGHPQGIYGYTF. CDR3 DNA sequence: TGTGCCAGCAGCCCTAGTGGCCACCCTCAGGGAATCTATGGCTACACCTTC.

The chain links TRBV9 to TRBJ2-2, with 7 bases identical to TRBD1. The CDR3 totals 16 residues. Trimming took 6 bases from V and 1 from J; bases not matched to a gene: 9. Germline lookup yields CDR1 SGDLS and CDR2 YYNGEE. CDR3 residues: CASNRQGNMNTGELFF. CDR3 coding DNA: TGTGCCAGCAACCGACAGGGAAACATGAACACCGGGGAGCTGTTTTTT.

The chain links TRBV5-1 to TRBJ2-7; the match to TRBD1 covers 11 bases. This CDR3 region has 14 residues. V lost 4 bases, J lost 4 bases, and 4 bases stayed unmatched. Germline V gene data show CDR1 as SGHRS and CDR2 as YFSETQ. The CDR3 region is CASSVGTGGYEQYF. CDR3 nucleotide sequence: TGCGCCAGCAGCGTCGGGACAGGGGGTTACGAGCAGTACTTC. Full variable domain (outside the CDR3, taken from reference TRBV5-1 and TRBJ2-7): KAGVTQTPRYLIKTRGQQVTLSCSPISGHRSVSWYQQTPGQGLQFLFEYFSETQRNKGNFPGRFSGRQFSNSRSEMNVSTLELGDSALYLCASSVGTGGYEQYFGPGTRLTVT.